A selection of T cell receptor beta chains follows, all from one sample in a study of early T cells in non-severe SARS-CoV-2 infection. TCRdb called the 5' RACE reads again in MiXCR, with one record for every CDR3 protein. The sample shows around 78,000 distinct CDR3 sequences, roughly an eighth of them seen only once. The material sequenced was whole blood. The receptors here all came from an adult who was a healthcare worker with PCR-confirmed SARS-CoV-2 infection or an uninfected control (not recorded which). CDR3s include the opening cysteine and the closing phenylalanine or tryptophan. The D gene is left open where the match is weak. Rows may omit the clone size; those that give it use once, few, many or a size class.

D gene	V gene	clone size	J gene	CDR3 protein	CDR3 DNA
TRBD2	TRBV20-1	NA	TRBJ2-1	CSAIRTSGGRNEQFF	TGCAGTGCTATACGGACTAGCGGAGGTCGGAATGAGCAGTTCTTC
TRBD2	TRBV29-1	many	TRBJ2-7	CSVVGSGSAEQYF	TGCAGCGTTGTGGGGAGCGGGAGTGCCGAGCAGTACTTC
NA	TRBV12-3/TRBV12-4	NA	TRBJ1-4	CASSLQAARTNEKLFF	TGTGCCAGCAGTTTACAGGCTGCCCGGACTAATGAAAAACTGTTTTTT
TRBD2	TRBV11-2	many	TRBJ2-5	CASSRGAGEPREYF	TGTGCCAGCAGCCGGGGAGCGGGAGAACCCCGAGAGTACTTC
TRBD2	TRBV27	NA	TRBJ2-7	CASSPGLAVYEQYF	TGTGCCAGCAGCCCGGGACTAGCGGTATACGAGCAGTACTTC
NA	TRBV21-1	NA	TRBJ1-5	CASSKVQGNNQPQHF	TGTGCCAGCAGCAAAGTACAGGGAAACAATCAGCCCCAGCATTTT
TRBD1	TRBV7-6	many	TRBJ2-4	CASSLAGGTGRDIQYF	TGTGCCAGCAGCTTAGCGGGAGGGACAGGGAGGGACATTCAGTACTTC
NA	TRBV19	few	TRBJ2-7	CASSLLSGPSYEQYF	TGTGCCAGTAGTCTCCTCTCCGGGCCCTCCTACGAGCAGTACTTC
TRBD1	TRBV10-3	NA	TRBJ1-4	CAISEGDRGDEKLFF	TGTGCCATCAGTGAGGGGGACAGGGGAGATGAAAAACTGTTTTTT
NA	TRBV18	many	TRBJ2-7	CASSPGVAYEQYF	TGTGCCAGCTCCCCAGGTGTCGCCTACGAGCAGTACTTC
TRBD1	TRBV11-3	many	TRBJ2-1	CASSSSSGTGVDEQFF	TGTGCCAGCAGCTCGAGCTCCGGGACAGGGGTCGATGAGCAGTTCTTC
TRBD2	TRBV10-3	few	TRBJ2-5	CAISEWEGETQYF	TGTGCCATCAGTGAGTGGGAGGGGGAGACCCAGTACTTC
TRBD1	TRBV5-1	NA	TRBJ1-3	CASSEGGANTIYF	TGCGCCAGCAGCGAAGGGGGCGCGAACACCATATATTTT
NA	TRBV6-5	NA	TRBJ1-1	CASSYSGGVEAFF	TGTGCCAGCAGTTATTCGGGGGGCGTTGAAGCTTTCTTT
TRBD2	TRBV4-1	NA	TRBJ2-7	CASSPMAGGPYEQYF	TGCGCCAGCAGCCCAATGGCGGGAGGGCCCTACGAGCAGTACTTC